Below are 7 T cell receptor beta chains sequenced from a single sample in a study of regulatory T cells in long-lasting Graves disease. According to the study, TCR beta libraries were built with iRepertoire HTBI primers and CDR3-region Arm-PCR. TCRdb itself ran the multiplex PCR reads through MiXCR, one entry per CDR3 protein. The top ten clones hold roughly 13% of a sample with roughly 500,000 distinct CDR3 sequences, about 20% of them seen once. Specified time point: persistent/refractory GD, antithyroid drugs over 5 years with positive TRAb. RNA from PBMCs was the source of the TCR library. The input for sequencing was peripheral blood mononuclear cells (PBMCs), taken when the disease was refractory, from a patient treated with antithyroid drugs. These receptors all come from a female donor with Graves disease.

This clonotype occurred a few times. The chain carries TRBV25-1 and TRBJ1-6, with TRBD1 identical over 7 bases. Trimming cost V 5 bases and J 7 bases; bases outside gene matches: 8. The CDR3 is 15 residues long. Germline CDR1 reads MGHDK; CDR2 reads SYGVNS. CDR3 residues: CASSYSGTANSPLHF. The CDR3 nucleotides read TGTGCCAGCAGTTACTCTGGGACAGCCAATTCACCCCTCCACTTT.

This clonotype was recorded many times. The chain uses TRBV25-1 and TRBJ2-7; D not resolved. This CDR3 has 14 residues. The germline V and J ends were trimmed by 6 bases and 6 bases, with 18 bases remaining between them. Germline V gene sequence: CDR1 MGHDK, CDR2 SYGVNS. CDR3 sequence reads: CASRAVGSHSEQYF. CDR3 sequence (DNA): TGTGCCAGCAGAGCAGTAGGTTCGCATTCCGAGCAGTACTTC.

This clonotype has a handful of counts. V is TRBV4-2 and J is TRBJ1-2, with TRBD1 identical over 8 bases. The germline V gene encodes CDR1 LGHNA and CDR2 YNFKEQ. Trimming took 4 bases from V and 4 from J; bases not matched to a gene: 11. CDR3 length: 16 amino acids. The CDR3 DNA follows: TGTGCCAGCAGCCCGACCCGGACAGGGTTAGGCTATGGCTACACCTTC. Residues: CASSPTRTGLGYGYTF.

The chain has TRBV19 and TRBJ1-5, with TRBD1 identical over 8 bases. CDR1 is LNHDA and CDR2 is SQIVND in the germline V gene (reference sequence). J was trimmed by 4 bases and V by 9 bases; bases with no gene match: 8. This CDR3 has 14 residues. The CDR3 bases are TGTGCCAGCACGGGGACAGGAGGAAATCAGCCCCAGCATTTT. Translation: CASTGTGGNQPQHF.

The sample holds many counts of this clonotype. The chain employs TRBV29-1 and TRBJ1-4, with D unresolved. There are 12 residues in the CDR3. Per the germline V gene, CDR1 is SQVTM and CDR2 is ANQGSEA. The V and J ends lost 4 bases and 5 bases respectively, with 8 bases between them. The CDR3 nucleotides are TGCAGCGTTGCGGTCCAGAATGAAAAACTGTTTTTT. This encodes CSVAVQNEKLFF.

This clonotype was counted only a few times. The V call is TRBV19, the J call TRBJ1-1; D gene uncertain. CDR1 is LNHDA, CDR2 SQIVND, per germline (reference sequence). The length of the CDR3 is 14 residues. V was shortened by 9 bases and J by 0 bases, with 14 bases between the two germline ends. The CDR3: CASRLMTMNTEAFF. The CDR3 bases are TGTGCCAGCCGGCTTATGACCATGAACACTGAAGCTTTCTTT.

At least ten counts were recorded for this clonotype. The V gene is TRBV28, the J gene TRBJ2-7, with D perhaps matching TRBD1 (5 bases). The V end lost 5 bases, the J end lost 1 base, and 12 bases lay between the germline ends. Germline V CDR1 and CDR2: MDHEN, SYDVKM. The CDR3 contains 14 residues. CDR3 residues: CASSLYAGSYEQYF. The CDR3, as DNA: TGTGCCAGCAGTCTCTACGCAGGGTCCTACGAGCAGTACTTC.